Listed below are T cell receptor beta chains from one sample, sequenced in a study of T cells in localized non-small cell lung cancer. This table comes from immunoSEQ multiplex PCR, and its TCRdb copy is limited to in-frame clones, with some not included. The table includes 20,000 to 25,000 clones, about 90% detected once. Sequences were derived from peripheral blood, sampled before any cancer treatment. The receptors originated from a male donor at least 60 years old with stage I squamous cell lung carcinoma. Each CDR3 is given with its conserved first and last residue. The order of the fields is J gene, V gene, CDR3 length, CDR3 protein.

j_call: TRBJ2-7
v_call: TRBV11-1
cdr3_length: 16
cdr3_aa: CASSLAQGTAPYEQYF

j_call: TRBJ2-2
v_call: TRBV14
cdr3_length: 14
cdr3_aa: CASSPTWNTGELFF

j_call: TRBJ1-3
v_call: TRBV5-1
cdr3_length: 14
cdr3_aa: CASSGDNSGNTIYF

j_call: TRBJ1-6
v_call: TRBV6-5
cdr3_length: 14
cdr3_aa: CASRTGGHNSPLHF

j_call: TRBJ2-3
v_call: TRBV7-2
cdr3_length: 14
cdr3_aa: CASSLGVAGDTQYF

j_call: TRBJ1-4
v_call: TRBV7-2
cdr3_length: 15
cdr3_aa: CASSMQGGTNEKLFF

j_call: TRBJ1-1
v_call: TRBV5-1
cdr3_length: 15
cdr3_aa: CASFSRQGRNTEAFF

j_call: TRBJ2-2
v_call: TRBV4-3
cdr3_length: 14
cdr3_aa: CASSRDSWTGELFF

j_call: TRBJ2-7
v_call: TRBV6-5
cdr3_length: 15
cdr3_aa: CASSYRPTDTYEQYF

j_call: TRBJ2-1
v_call: TRBV27
cdr3_length: 14
cdr3_aa: CASSSPPGGRGQFF

j_call: TRBJ1-2
v_call: TRBV6-1
cdr3_length: 13
cdr3_aa: CASHDPGRYGYTF

j_call: TRBJ1-5
v_call: TRBV30
cdr3_length: 19
cdr3_aa: CAWSVGKGPTEGSPQPQHF

j_call: TRBJ2-2
v_call: TRBV5-4
cdr3_length: 15
cdr3_aa: CASSFQVPGAGELFF

j_call: TRBJ2-5
v_call: TRBV6-5
cdr3_length: 16
cdr3_aa: CASSSLTSGGRETQYF

j_call: TRBJ2-1
v_call: TRBV19
cdr3_length: 14
cdr3_aa: CASSIRWGSNEQFF

j_call: TRBJ2-5
v_call: TRBV5-6
cdr3_length: 15
cdr3_aa: CASSLGAGGIETQYF

j_call: TRBJ2-7
v_call: TRBV2
cdr3_length: 13
cdr3_aa: CASDRDRVYEQYF

j_call: TRBJ2-4
v_call: TRBV5-6
cdr3_length: 16
cdr3_aa: CASSSISLEAKNIQYF

j_call: TRBJ1-5
v_call: TRBV18
cdr3_length: 14
cdr3_aa: CASSPSNANQPQHF

j_call: TRBJ1-2
v_call: TRBV6-5
cdr3_length: 11
cdr3_aa: CATRTGQGYTF